The 20 T cell receptor beta chains given below trace back to one sample, sequenced in a study of cytomegalovirus exposure and HLA in healthy donors. In the PCR, 60 Vbeta and 13 Jbeta primers were used. Some clones are missing from TCRdb's copy, which holds only in-frame ones; the method was immunoSEQ multiplex PCR. The table has about 91,000 clones, around 86% seen once; the top ten hold roughly 9.2%. The sample consisted of PBMCs. Source of these receptors: a man younger than 40 in good health and CMV-seropositive.

The gene calls are TRBV10-3 and TRBJ2-2; D ambiguous. This CDR3 region has 13 residues. V was clipped by 6 bases and J by 6 bases, with 11 bases between them. The germline CDR1 and CDR2 sequences are ENHRY and SYGVKD. The chain's CDR3 is CAIRRLSSGELFF. The CDR3 nucleotides are TGTGCCATCAGGAGACTGAGTTCCGGGGAGCTGTTTTTT.

The V and J genes are TRBV5-1 and TRBJ2-3; 9 nucleotides align to TRBD1. The ends lost 5 bases at V and 4 bases at J; junction bases unmatched: 11. Germline V lookup: CDR1 SGHRS, CDR2 YFSETQ. The CDR3 length is 16 residues. As DNA, the CDR3 is TGCGCCAGCAGTCCGACTAATACAGGGGGCGCAGATACGCAGTATTTT. Translation: CASSPTNTGGADTQYF.

This sequence joins TRBV5-4 and TRBJ2-3; TRBD2 matches at 7 bases. Germline trimming cut 4 bases from V and 0 bases from J; bases unmatched to any gene: 5. The CDR3 sequence is 15 residues long. Germline CDR1 is SGHNT and CDR2 is YYREEE (reference sequence). Here the CDR3 DNA reads TGTGCCAGCAGCGCCTCTAGCGGCAGCACAGATACGCAGTATTTT. Translated, it gives CASSASSGSTDTQYF.

The chain combines TRBV15 with TRBJ2-1; 11 bases align to TRBD1. CDR1 LNHNV and CDR2 YYDKDF come from the germline V gene (reference sequence). V was pared by 3 bases and J by 2 bases, with 3 bases of the junction left unmatched. The CDR3 has 16 amino acids. The CDR3 sequence is CATSRGTGGTYNEQFF. The CDR3 bases are TGTGCCACCAGCAGGGGGACAGGGGGAACCTACAATGAGCAGTTCTTC. Full variable domain (outside the CDR3, taken from reference TRBV15 and TRBJ2-1): DAMVIQNPRYQVTQFGKPVTLSCSQTLNHNVMYWYQQKSSQAPKLLFHYYDKDFNNEADTPDNFQSRRPNTSFCFLDIRSPGLGDTAMYLCATSRGTGGTYNEQFFGPGTRLTVL.

This clone was counted only a few times. The chain recombines TRBV5-1 with TRBJ2-1; TRBD2 matches 7 bases. Germline assignment: CDR1 SGHRS and CDR2 YFSETQ. This CDR3 comprises 15 residues. V lost 2 bases and J lost 6; bases outside the gene matches: 8. The CDR3 reads CASSFEPTSLNEQFF. The DNA for the CDR3 is TGCGCCAGCAGCTTTGAGCCGACTAGCCTCAATGAGCAGTTCTTC.

The V gene is TRBV7-6, the J gene TRBJ2-5; 12 nucleotides agree with TRBD2. Germline V CDR1 and CDR2: SGHVS, FNYEAQ. After removal of 5 bases from V and 1 base from J, the junction contained 5 bases not matched to a gene. The CDR3 is 16 amino acids. The CDR3 here is CASSPRTSGAQETQYF. The CDR3, as DNA: TGTGCCAGCAGCCCACGGACTAGCGGGGCCCAAGAGACCCAGTACTTC. Filled out from reference TRBV7-6 and TRBJ2-5, the complete variable domain reads GAGVSQSPRYKVTKRGQDVALRCDPISGHVSLYWYRQALGQGPEFLTYFNYEAQQDKSGLPNDRFSAERPEGSISTLTIQRTEQRDSAMYRCASSPRTSGAQETQYFGPGTRLLVL.

This clone was seen more than once but under ten times. The V and J genes are TRBV10-2 and TRBJ2-3; D gene unclear. V lost 3 bases, J lost 1 base, and 11 bases lay in between. This CDR3 is 15 amino acids long. Germline V lookup: CDR1 WSHSY, CDR2 SAAADI. The CDR3 nucleotides are TGCGCCAGCAGTGATCCTAGAACCGGCACAGATACGCAGTATTTT. This codes for CASSDPRTGTDTQYF.

The chain is built from TRBV6-4 and TRBJ2-1; 12 bases match TRBD2. CDR3 length: 18 amino acids. The trim removed 0 bases at V and 1 base at J, leaving 4 bases unmatched. In germline, CDR1 is MRHNA, CDR2 SNTAGT. CDR3 sequence: CASSDSPTSGRSYNEQFF. DNA of the CDR3: TGTGCCAGCAGTGACTCTCCGACTAGCGGGAGATCCTACAATGAGCAGTTCTTC.

The J gene is TRBJ2-1, the V gene TRBV5-1; D possibly corresponds to TRBD2 (7 bases). CDR3 length equals 17 residues. CDR1 is SGHRS, CDR2 YFSETQ, per germline. V dropped 7 bases and J dropped 6 bases, with 26 bases sitting between them. CDR3 sequence (DNA): TGCGCCAGCGTTGGGGGAGGGGGTAGCCACCCCACCAATGAGCAGTTCTTC. This translates into CASVGGGGSHPTNEQFF.

This chain uses TRBV28 with TRBJ1-4, with a tentative D call TRBD1 (6 bases). The length of the CDR3 is 14 residues. Germline V gene sequence: CDR1 MDHEN, CDR2 SYDVKM. Trimming took off 5 bases at V and 7 bases at J, with 14 bases between the two ends. CDR3 sequence: CASSLTGLREKLFF. The CDR3 DNA reads as TGTGCCAGCAGTCTGACAGGCCTCCGTGAAAAACTGTTTTTT.

Only a few counts were recorded for this clone. This chain joins TRBV5-1 and TRBJ2-2; 11 positions agree with TRBD2. The ends lost 4 bases at V and 5 bases at J; junction bases unmatched: 7. Germline lookup yields CDR1 SGHRS and CDR2 YFSETQ. The CDR3 loop spans 16 amino acids. The CDR3 reads CASSGTSGSETGELFF. DNA for the CDR3: TGCGCCAGCAGCGGAACTAGCGGGAGCGAAACCGGGGAGCTGTTTTTT.

This clone appeared a few times. The chain carries TRBV7-3 and TRBJ2-1; 11 nucleotides agree with TRBD2. V dropped 4 bases and J dropped 6; count of bases not matched to a gene: 8. The CDR3 covers 16 residues. Germline V gives CDR1 SGHTA, CDR2 FQGTGA. CDR3 residues: CASSSRSGRAINEQFF. Written as DNA, the CDR3 is TGTGCCAGCAGCTCGCGTAGCGGGAGGGCGATCAATGAGCAGTTCTTC.

The CDR3 coding sequence is TGTGCCAGCAGCGAGGGACAGATCAACACTGAAGCTTTCTTT. It codes for CASSEGQINTEAFF. The rearrangement links TRBV9 to TRBJ1-1; TRBD1 matches at 7 bases. J gave up 2 bases and V 3 bases, and 4 bases lay outside the gene matches. The CDR3 spans 14 residues. Germline V gives CDR1 SGDLS, CDR2 YYNGEE.

The V and J genes are TRBV4-1 and TRBJ2-2, with 8 bases that match TRBD1. The V segment lost 4 bases and the J segment 2 bases; nucleotides outside the gene matches: 6. Germline loops: CDR1 MGHRA, CDR2 YSYEKL. There are 16 residues in the CDR3. Here the CDR3 reads CASSRPDRANTGELFF. DNA for the CDR3: TGCGCCAGCAGCCGCCCGGACAGGGCTAACACCGGGGAGCTGTTTTTT.

V usage is TRBV4-1 and J usage is TRBJ2-1, with TRBD1 matching over 11 bases. The V and J ends lost 3 bases and 2 bases, in that order; junction bases with no gene match: 3. The CDR3 totals 16 residues. Germline V gene data show CDR1 as MGHRA and CDR2 as YSYEKL. The CDR3 sequence: CASSHRTGGTYNEQFF. The CDR3 DNA is TGCGCCAGCAGCCATAGGACAGGGGGCACCTACAATGAGCAGTTCTTC.

This clone was recorded only once. The chain couples TRBV15 to TRBJ1-1; no firm D call. Germline-derived CDR1 and CDR2 are LNHNV and YYDKDF (reference sequence). The CDR3 is 14 residues long. Trimming removed 0 bases from V and 6 bases from J, with 11 bases in between. CDR3 DNA: TGTGCCACCAGCAGAGATCGGGGTAGCTCTGAAGCTTTCTTT. It specifies CATSRDRGSSEAFF.

This chain connects TRBV7-2 to TRBJ2-3, with a possible D match to TRBD1 (5 bases). V was pared by 3 bases and J by 3 bases, with 7 bases between. The length of the CDR3 is 13 residues. The germline V gene encodes CDR1 SGHTA and CDR2 FQGNSA. The CDR3: CASSFRQTDTQYF. CDR3 nucleotides: TGTGCCAGCAGCTTTCGACAGACAGATACGCAGTATTTT. The full variable domain, in which reference TRBV7-2 and TRBJ2-3 provide the parts outside the CDR3, is GAGVSQSPSNKVTEKGKDVELRCDPISGHTALYWYRQSLGQGLEFLIYFQGNSAPDKSGLPSDRFSAERTGGSVSTLTIQRTQQEDSAVYLCASSFRQTDTQYFGPGTRLTVL.

The J gene is TRBJ2-7, the V gene TRBV28, with D perhaps matching TRBD1 (6 bases). The V and J ends lost 3 bases and 2 bases respectively, with 14 bases between them. The CDR3 is made up of 15 amino acids. CDR1 and CDR2 from the germline V gene are MDHEN and SYDVKM. The CDR3 reads CASSFLSQGTYEQYF. Written as DNA, the CDR3 is TGTGCCAGCAGTTTTCTCTCACAGGGTACCTACGAGCAGTACTTC.

The gene calls are TRBV19 and TRBJ1-4, with a possible D match to TRBD1 (6 bases). Germline CDR1 is LNHDA and CDR2 is SQIVND (reference sequence). Trimming removed 2 bases at V and 0 bases at J, with 7 bases between. This CDR3 contains 15 residues. CDR3 nucleotides: TGTGCCAGTAGTATAACAGGGCCAACTAATGAAAAACTGTTTTTT. Its translation is CASSITGPTNEKLFF.

This clone was observed a handful of times. The rearrangement links TRBV7-9 to TRBJ1-4; TRBD1 might be the D (6 bases). The V and J ends lost 5 bases and 4 bases respectively, with 11 bases between them. The CDR3 spans 14 residues. Germline CDR1 and CDR2: SEHNR and FQNEAQ (reference sequence). This CDR3 is CASSRGQINEKLFF. DNA for the CDR3: TGTGCCAGCAGCCGGGGACAAATTAATGAAAAACTGTTTTTT.